Listed below are T cell receptor beta chains from one sample, sequenced in a study of OX40 agonist ivuxolimab in advanced cancers. Assay used: immunoSEQ multiplex PCR; TCRdb lists only in-frame clones, some missing. The sample lists around 98,000 clones, approximately 88% occurring once. The material was CD4+ or CD8+ T cells sorted from blood, obtained in a trial of the OX40 agonist ivuxolimab. The receptor source for this set is an adult with an advanced solid tumor such as melanoma, head and neck, liver or kidney cancer. Each CDR3 is given with its conserved first and last residue. Fields, in order: V gene, clone size, J gene, D gene, CDR3 protein, CDR3 DNA. D genes are given only for firm matches. Some rows mark clone size as missing; the rest say once, few, many or name a class of expanded clone.

V gene: TRBV5-4; clone size: once; J gene: TRBJ2-5; D gene: .; CDR3 protein: CASSSVLETQYF; CDR3 DNA: TGTGCCAGCAGCTCCGTTTTAGAGACCCAGTACTTC
V gene: TRBV7-2; clone size: .; J gene: TRBJ1-3; D gene: .; CDR3 protein: CASSIQGGGGNTIYF; CDR3 DNA: TGTGCCAGCAGCATACAGGGAGGGGGAGGAAACACCATATATTTT
V gene: TRBV5-1; clone size: .; J gene: TRBJ1-6; D gene: .; CDR3 protein: CASSLSNSYNSPLHF; CDR3 DNA: TGCGCCAGCAGCTTGTCTAACTCCTATAATTCACCCCTCCACTTT
V gene: TRBV18; clone size: .; J gene: TRBJ1-2; D gene: .; CDR3 protein: CASSPVAREANYGYTF; CDR3 DNA: TGTGCCAGCTCACCAGTGGCCAGAGAAGCTAACTATGGCTACACCTTC
V gene: TRBV29-1; clone size: .; J gene: TRBJ2-5; D gene: .; CDR3 protein: CSVGPQETQYF; CDR3 DNA: TGCAGCGTGGGCCCCCAAGAGACCCAGTACTTC
V gene: TRBV7-9; clone size: .; J gene: TRBJ2-5; D gene: .; CDR3 protein: CASSPQAGGAYQETQYF; CDR3 DNA: TGTGCCAGCAGCCCACAGGCGGGCGGAGCGTACCAAGAGACCCAGTACTTC
V gene: TRBV5-4; clone size: .; J gene: TRBJ2-7; D gene: .; CDR3 protein: CASRRGRSYEQYF; CDR3 DNA: TGTGCCAGCAGGCGGGGCAGATCCTACGAGCAGTACTTC
V gene: TRBV19; clone size: .; J gene: TRBJ1-1; D gene: TRBD1; CDR3 protein: CASGGRGMNTEAFF; CDR3 DNA: TGTGCCAGCGGCGGCAGGGGGATGAACACTGAAGCTTTCTTT
V gene: TRBV9; clone size: .; J gene: TRBJ2-7; D gene: .; CDR3 protein: CASSSGEYEQYF; CDR3 DNA: TGTGCCAGCAGCTCCGGGGAGTACGAGCAGTACTTC
V gene: TRBV5-1; clone size: .; J gene: TRBJ2-3; D gene: .; CDR3 protein: CASSRAGGDTQYF; CDR3 DNA: TGCGCCAGCAGCCGCGCGGGCGGAGATACGCAGTATTTT
V gene: TRBV2; clone size: .; J gene: TRBJ2-5; D gene: .; CDR3 protein: CASSGQSQETQYF; CDR3 DNA: TGTGCCAGCAGTGGACAGTCCCAAGAGACCCAGTACTTC
V gene: TRBV2; clone size: .; J gene: TRBJ2-2; D gene: .; CDR3 protein: CASSSRPRTGELFF; CDR3 DNA: TGTGCCAGCAGCTCTAGACCGAGAACCGGGGAGCTGTTTTTT
V gene: TRBV9; clone size: once; J gene: TRBJ2-1; D gene: .; CDR3 protein: CASTRVGGPYNEQFF; CDR3 DNA: TGTGCCAGCACTAGAGTGGGGGGGCCTTACAATGAGCAGTTCTTC
V gene: TRBV4-2; clone size: .; J gene: TRBJ1-1; D gene: .; CDR3 protein: CASSQDRRETEAFF; CDR3 DNA: TGTGCCAGCAGCCAAGATCGGAGGGAAACTGAAGCTTTCTTT
V gene: TRBV14; clone size: .; J gene: TRBJ2-5; D gene: TRBD1; CDR3 protein: CASSRKIGQAQGETQYF; CDR3 DNA: TGTGCCAGCAGCCGTAAAATCGGACAGGCCCAGGGAGAGACCCAGTACTTC
V gene: TRBV6-4; clone size: many; J gene: TRBJ2-3; D gene: TRBD2; CDR3 protein: CASSDPTSGGDGDTQYF; CDR3 DNA: TGTGCCAGCAGTGATCCGACTAGTGGGGGGGATGGAGATACGCAGTATTTT
V gene: TRBV18; clone size: .; J gene: TRBJ2-3; D gene: .; CDR3 protein: CASSPPGEAGTDTQYF; CDR3 DNA: TGTGCCAGCTCACCACCCGGGGAGGCTGGCACAGATACGCAGTATTTT
V gene: TRBV2; clone size: .; J gene: TRBJ1-2; D gene: .; CDR3 protein: CASTGGAGGYGYTF; CDR3 DNA: TGTGCCAGCACCGGGGGAGCTGGAGGCTATGGCTACACCTTC
V gene: TRBV7-6; clone size: .; J gene: TRBJ2-7; D gene: .; CDR3 protein: CASSTETGGFPTYEQYF; CDR3 DNA: TGTGCCAGCAGCACAGAGACTGGGGGGTTTCCCACCTACGAGCAGTACTTC
V gene: TRBV27; clone size: .; J gene: TRBJ2-3; D gene: .; CDR3 protein: CASSLKWGGTDTQYF; CDR3 DNA: TGTGCCAGCAGTTTAAAGTGGGGGGGCACAGATACGCAGTATTTT
V gene: TRBV5-1; clone size: .; J gene: TRBJ1-1; D gene: .; CDR3 protein: CASSFSGPSTEAFF; CDR3 DNA: TGCGCCAGCAGCTTTTCGGGGCCGAGCACTGAAGCTTTCTTT
V gene: TRBV18; clone size: .; J gene: TRBJ1-3; D gene: .; CDR3 protein: CASDDRMGNTIYF; CDR3 DNA: TGTGCCAGCGATGACAGGATGGGAAACACCATATATTTT
V gene: TRBV28; clone size: .; J gene: TRBJ2-2; D gene: .; CDR3 protein: CASSSVPNTGELFF; CDR3 DNA: TGTGCCAGCAGTTCGGTCCCGAACACCGGGGAGCTGTTTTTT
V gene: TRBV7-2; clone size: .; J gene: TRBJ2-2; D gene: .; CDR3 protein: CASSRTGATGELFF; CDR3 DNA: TGTGCCAGCAGCCGTACCGGGGCCACCGGGGAGCTGTTTTTT
V gene: TRBV7-2; clone size: few; J gene: TRBJ2-3; D gene: TRBD1; CDR3 protein: CASTDRGPLTDTQYF; CDR3 DNA: TGTGCCAGCACTGATAGGGGGCCTCTTACGGATACGCAGTATTTT
V gene: TRBV5-4; clone size: .; J gene: TRBJ2-2; D gene: .; CDR3 protein: CASSRGLPGELFF; CDR3 DNA: TGTGCCAGCAGCCGGGGACTGCCCGGGGAGCTGTTTTTT
V gene: TRBV28; clone size: .; J gene: TRBJ1-5; D gene: .; CDR3 protein: CASSSVEGRNFLGRGPQHF; CDR3 DNA: TGTGCCAGCAGTTCCGTCGAGGGCCGCAACTTTTTGGGTCGGGGGCCCCAGCATTTT
V gene: TRBV7-9; clone size: .; J gene: TRBJ2-3; D gene: .; CDR3 protein: CASSLAQGTDTQYF; CDR3 DNA: TGTGCCAGCAGCCTCGCTCAGGGCACAGATACGCAGTATTTT
V gene: TRBV7-3; clone size: once; J gene: TRBJ2-5; D gene: TRBD2; CDR3 protein: CASSRGGGETQYF; CDR3 DNA: TGTGCCAGCAGCCGGGGGGGCGGAGAGACCCAGTACTTC
V gene: TRBV29-1; clone size: .; J gene: TRBJ2-6; D gene: .; CDR3 protein: CSVLQGSGANVLTF; CDR3 DNA: TGCAGCGTTTTACAGGGTTCAGGGGCCAACGTCCTGACTTTC
V gene: TRBV6-6; clone size: .; J gene: TRBJ2-2; D gene: TRBD2; CDR3 protein: CASSTILAGLTGELFF; CDR3 DNA: TGTGCCAGCAGCACCATACTAGCGGGCCTTACCGGGGAGCTGTTTTTT
V gene: TRBV28; clone size: .; J gene: TRBJ1-6; D gene: TRBD1; CDR3 protein: CASTPPPGTGPLHF; CDR3 DNA: TGTGCCAGCACCCCTCCCCCGGGGACAGGGCCCCTCCACTTT
V gene: TRBV5-1; clone size: .; J gene: TRBJ2-2; D gene: .; CDR3 protein: CASSLGAPMNTGELFF; CDR3 DNA: TGCGCCAGCAGCTTGGGTGCCCCAATGAACACCGGGGAGCTGTTTTTT
V gene: TRBV19; clone size: .; J gene: TRBJ1-2; D gene: .; CDR3 protein: CASSITAGSDYGYTF; CDR3 DNA: TGTGCCAGTAGTATTACGGCAGGGTCCGACTATGGCTACACCTTC
V gene: TRBV5-4; clone size: few; J gene: TRBJ1-5; D gene: .; CDR3 protein: CASSLGGERGQPQHF; CDR3 DNA: TGTGCCAGCAGCTTGGGAGGGGAACGGGGCCAGCCCCAGCATTTT
V gene: TRBV6-4; clone size: .; J gene: TRBJ1-5; D gene: .; CDR3 protein: CASSERPAGPQHF; CDR3 DNA: TGTGCCAGCAGTGAACGCCCCGCGGGGCCCCAGCATTTT
V gene: TRBV5-1; clone size: .; J gene: TRBJ1-2; D gene: .; CDR3 protein: CASSSTDLTGYTF; CDR3 DNA: TGCGCCAGCAGCTCGACAGATCTAACCGGCTACACCTTC
V gene: TRBV6-1; clone size: .; J gene: TRBJ2-7; D gene: .; CDR3 protein: CASSGTASPYEQYF; CDR3 DNA: TGTGCCAGCAGTGGGACAGCCTCGCCCTACGAGCAGTACTTC
V gene: TRBV4-2; clone size: .; J gene: TRBJ1-2; D gene: .; CDR3 protein: CASSQDRQAEGYTF; CDR3 DNA: TGTGCCAGCAGCCAAGATCGACAGGCAGAAGGCTACACCTTC
V gene: TRBV7-8; clone size: .; J gene: TRBJ1-3; D gene: .; CDR3 protein: CASSLEQGRDIRNTIYF; CDR3 DNA: TGTGCCAGCAGCTTAGAGCAGGGTAGAGATATCCGAAACACCATATATTTT